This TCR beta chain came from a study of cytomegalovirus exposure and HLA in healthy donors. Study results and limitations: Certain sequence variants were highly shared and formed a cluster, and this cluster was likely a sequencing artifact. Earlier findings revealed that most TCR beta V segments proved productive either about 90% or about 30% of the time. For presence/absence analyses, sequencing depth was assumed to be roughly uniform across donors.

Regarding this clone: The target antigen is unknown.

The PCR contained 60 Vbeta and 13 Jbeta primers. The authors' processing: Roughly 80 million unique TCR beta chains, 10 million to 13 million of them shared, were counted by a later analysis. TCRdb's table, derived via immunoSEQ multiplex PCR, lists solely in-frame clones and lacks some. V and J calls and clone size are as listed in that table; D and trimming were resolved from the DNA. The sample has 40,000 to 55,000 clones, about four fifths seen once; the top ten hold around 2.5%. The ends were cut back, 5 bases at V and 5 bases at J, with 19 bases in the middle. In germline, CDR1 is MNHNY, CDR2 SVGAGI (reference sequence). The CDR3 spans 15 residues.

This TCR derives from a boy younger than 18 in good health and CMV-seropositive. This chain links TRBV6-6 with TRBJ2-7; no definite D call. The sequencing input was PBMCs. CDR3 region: CASSAMGQNHHEQYF. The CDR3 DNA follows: TGTGCCAGCAGTGCAATGGGCCAAAACCACCACGAGCAGTACTTC.